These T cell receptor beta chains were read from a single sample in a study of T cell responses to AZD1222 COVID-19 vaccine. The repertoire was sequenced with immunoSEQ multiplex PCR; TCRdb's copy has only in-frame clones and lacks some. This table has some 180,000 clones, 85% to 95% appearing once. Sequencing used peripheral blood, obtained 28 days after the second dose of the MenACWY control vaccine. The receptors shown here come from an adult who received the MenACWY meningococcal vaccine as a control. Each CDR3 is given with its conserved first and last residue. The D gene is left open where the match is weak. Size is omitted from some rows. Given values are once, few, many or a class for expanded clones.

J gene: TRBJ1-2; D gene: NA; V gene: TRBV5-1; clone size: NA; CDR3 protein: CASSVSRGYGYTF; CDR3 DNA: TGCGCCAGCAGCGTGTCTCGGGGCTATGGCTACACCTTC
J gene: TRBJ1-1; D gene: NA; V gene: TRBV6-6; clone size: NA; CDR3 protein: CASRGTANTEAFF; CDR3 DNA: TGTGCCAGCAGGGGGACCGCGAACACTGAAGCTTTCTTT
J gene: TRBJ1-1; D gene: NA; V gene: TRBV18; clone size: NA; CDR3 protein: CASSPRGGENTEAFF; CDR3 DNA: TGTGCCAGCTCACCACGGGGGGGCGAGAACACTGAAGCTTTCTTT
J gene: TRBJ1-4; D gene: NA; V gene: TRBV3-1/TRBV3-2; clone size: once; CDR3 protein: CASSQNAGEGEKLFF; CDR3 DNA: TGTGCCAGCAGCCAGAATGCGGGGGAGGGGGAAAAACTGTTTTTT
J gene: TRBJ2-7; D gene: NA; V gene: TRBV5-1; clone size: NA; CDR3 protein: CAIPGADEQYF; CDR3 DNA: TGCGCCATCCCAGGGGCGGACGAGCAGTACTTC
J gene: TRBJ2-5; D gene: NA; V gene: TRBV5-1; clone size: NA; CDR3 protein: CASSLAGQEQETQYF; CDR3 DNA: TGCGCCAGCAGCTTGGCAGGGCAAGAACAAGAGACCCAGTACTTC
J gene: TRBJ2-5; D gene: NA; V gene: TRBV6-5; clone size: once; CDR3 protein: CASSYIASGETQYF; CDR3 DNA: TGTGCCAGCAGTTACATCGCCAGCGGAGAGACCCAGTACTTC
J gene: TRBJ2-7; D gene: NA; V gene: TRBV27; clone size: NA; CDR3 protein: CASRNSYEQYF; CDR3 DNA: TGTGCCAGCAGGAACTCCTACGAGCAGTACTTC
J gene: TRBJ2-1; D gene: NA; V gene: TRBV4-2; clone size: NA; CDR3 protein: CASSQGSTSYNEQFF; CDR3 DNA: TGTGCCAGCAGCCAAGGCAGTACCTCCTACAATGAGCAGTTCTTC
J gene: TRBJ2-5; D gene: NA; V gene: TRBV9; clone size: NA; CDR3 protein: CASSVALGMVTQYF; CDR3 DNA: TGTGCCAGCAGCGTAGCATTGGGGATGGTGACCCAGTACTTC
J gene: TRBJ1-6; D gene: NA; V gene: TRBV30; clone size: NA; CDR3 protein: CACQPGLNSPLHF; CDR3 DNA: TGTGCCTGCCAACCGGGTCTTAATTCACCCCTCCACTTT
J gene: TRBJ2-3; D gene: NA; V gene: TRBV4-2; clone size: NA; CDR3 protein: CASSQDTGSTDTQYF; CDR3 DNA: TGTGCCAGCAGCCAAGATACGGGAAGCACAGATACGCAGTATTTT
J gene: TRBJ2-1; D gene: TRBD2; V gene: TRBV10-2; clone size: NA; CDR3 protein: CASSGLADPLYEQFF; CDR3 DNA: TGCGCCAGCAGCGGACTAGCGGACCCCTTGTATGAGCAGTTCTTC
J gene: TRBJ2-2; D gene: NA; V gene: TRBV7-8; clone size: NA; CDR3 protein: CASSSLTWAPGELFF; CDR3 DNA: TGTGCCAGCAGCTCGCTGACGTGGGCCCCCGGGGAGCTGTTTTTT
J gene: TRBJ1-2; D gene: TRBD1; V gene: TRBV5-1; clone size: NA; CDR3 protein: CASRPGQGEIRSYYGYTF; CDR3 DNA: TGCGCCAGCAGACCAGGACAGGGAGAAATAAGGAGCTACTATGGCTACACCTTC
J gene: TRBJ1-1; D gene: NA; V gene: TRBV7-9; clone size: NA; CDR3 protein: CASRWEGNTEAFF; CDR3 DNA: TGTGCCAGCAGGTGGGAGGGGAACACTGAAGCTTTCTTT
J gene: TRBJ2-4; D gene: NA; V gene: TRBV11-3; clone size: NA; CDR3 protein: CASSLGGTKNIQYF; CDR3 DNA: TGTGCCAGCAGCTTGGGTGGGACGAAAAACATTCAGTACTTC
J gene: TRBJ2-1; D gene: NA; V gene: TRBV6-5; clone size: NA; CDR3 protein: CASSTAGTEQFF; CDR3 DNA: TGTGCCAGCAGTACGGCCGGGACAGAGCAGTTCTTC
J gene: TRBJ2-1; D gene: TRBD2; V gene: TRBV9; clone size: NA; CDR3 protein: CASSGTSGRGSYNEQFF; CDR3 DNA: TGTGCCAGCAGCGGGACTAGCGGGAGGGGTTCCTACAATGAGCAGTTCTTC
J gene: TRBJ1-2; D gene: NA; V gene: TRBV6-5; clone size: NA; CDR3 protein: CASTSAGQHTF; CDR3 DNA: TGTGCCAGCACCTCAGCAGGGCAGCACACCTTC
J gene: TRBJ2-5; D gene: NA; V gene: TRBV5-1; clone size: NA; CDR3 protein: CASSLLGRVQETQYF; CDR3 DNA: TGCGCCAGCAGCTTGCTGGGGAGAGTCCAAGAGACCCAGTACTTC
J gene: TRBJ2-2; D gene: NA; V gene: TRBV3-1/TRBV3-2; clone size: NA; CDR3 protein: CASSPPEGELFF; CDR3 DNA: TGTGCCAGCAGCCCACCCGAAGGGGAGCTGTTTTTT
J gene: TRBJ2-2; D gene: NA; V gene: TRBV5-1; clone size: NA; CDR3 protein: CASSLDSYTGELFF; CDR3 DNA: TGCGCCAGCAGCTTGGACAGCTACACCGGGGAGCTGTTTTTT
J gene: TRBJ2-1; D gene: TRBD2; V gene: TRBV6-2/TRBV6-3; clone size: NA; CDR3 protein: CASSYPSGRLRDEQFF; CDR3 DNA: TGTGCCAGCAGTTACCCTAGCGGGAGGCTAAGGGATGAGCAGTTCTTC
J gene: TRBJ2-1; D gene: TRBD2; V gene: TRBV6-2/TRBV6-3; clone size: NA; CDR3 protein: CASSYRTSENNEQFF; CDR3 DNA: TGTGCCAGCAGTTATAGGACTAGCGAAAACAATGAGCAGTTCTTC
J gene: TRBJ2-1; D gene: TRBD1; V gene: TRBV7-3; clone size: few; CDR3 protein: CASRDRAAEQFF; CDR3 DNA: TGTGCCAGCAGGGACAGGGCCGCTGAGCAGTTCTTC
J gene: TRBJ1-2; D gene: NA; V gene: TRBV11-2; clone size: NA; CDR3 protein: CASSSTRYYGYTF; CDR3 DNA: TGTGCCAGCAGCTCGACCCGGTACTATGGCTACACCTTC
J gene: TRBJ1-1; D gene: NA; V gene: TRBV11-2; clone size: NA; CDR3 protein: CASSLGLFLNTEAFF; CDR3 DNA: TGTGCCAGCAGCTTAGGTCTGTTTTTGAACACTGAAGCTTTCTTT
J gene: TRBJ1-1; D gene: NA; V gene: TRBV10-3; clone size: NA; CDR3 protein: CASTYQGQNTEAFF; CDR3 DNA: TGTGCCAGTACCTACCAGGGCCAGAACACTGAAGCTTTCTTT
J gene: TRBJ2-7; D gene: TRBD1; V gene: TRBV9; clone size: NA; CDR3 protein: CASAKGQDRYEQYF; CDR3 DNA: TGTGCCAGCGCCAAAGGACAGGACCGTTACGAGCAGTACTTC
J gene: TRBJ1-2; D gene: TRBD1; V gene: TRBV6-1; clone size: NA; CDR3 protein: CASSDNRGANYGYTF; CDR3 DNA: TGTGCCAGCAGTGACAACAGGGGAGCTAACTATGGCTACACCTTC
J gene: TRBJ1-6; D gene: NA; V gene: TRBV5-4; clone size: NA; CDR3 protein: CASSLARGSGNSPLHF; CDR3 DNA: TGTGCCAGCAGCTTGGCCAGGGGTTCCGGTAATTCACCCCTCCACTTT
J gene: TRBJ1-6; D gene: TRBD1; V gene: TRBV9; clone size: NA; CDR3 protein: CASGRTGLRPLHF; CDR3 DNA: TGTGCCAGCGGGCGGACAGGGCTTCGTCCCCTCCACTTT
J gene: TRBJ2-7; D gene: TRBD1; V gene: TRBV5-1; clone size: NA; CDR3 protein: CASSLLGTGTYEQYF; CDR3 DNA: TGCGCCAGCAGCTTGCTTGGGACAGGGACCTACGAGCAGTACTTC
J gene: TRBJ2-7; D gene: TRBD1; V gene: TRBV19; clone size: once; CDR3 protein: CASSDRVQLEQYF; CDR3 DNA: TGTGCCAGTTCGGACAGGGTGCAACTCGAGCAGTACTTC
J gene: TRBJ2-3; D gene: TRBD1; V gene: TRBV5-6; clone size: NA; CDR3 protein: CASSFSGGYTQYF; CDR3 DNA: TGTGCCAGCAGCTTTTCAGGGGGTTATACGCAGTATTTT
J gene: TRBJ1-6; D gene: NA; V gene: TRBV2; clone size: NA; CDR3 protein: CASRELKSSYNSPLHF; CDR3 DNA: TGTGCCAGCAGGGAGCTCAAGAGCTCCTATAATTCACCCCTCCACTTT
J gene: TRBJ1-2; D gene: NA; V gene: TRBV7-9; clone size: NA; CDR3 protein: CASSPFNGVYGYTF; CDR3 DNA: TGTGCCAGCAGCCCCTTTAACGGGGTTTATGGCTACACCTTC
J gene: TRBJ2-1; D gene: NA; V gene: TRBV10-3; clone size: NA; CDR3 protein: CAISDSTGNEQFF; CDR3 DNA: TGTGCCATCAGTGACTCGACGGGCAATGAGCAGTTCTTC
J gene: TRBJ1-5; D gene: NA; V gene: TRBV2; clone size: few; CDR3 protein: CASSEQGLGNQPQHF; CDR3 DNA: TGTGCCAGCAGTGAACAGGGGTTGGGGAATCAGCCCCAGCATTTT
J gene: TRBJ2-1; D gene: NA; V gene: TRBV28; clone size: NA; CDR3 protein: CASSPGSGGGLDEQFF; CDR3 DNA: TGTGCCAGCAGTCCCGGGAGCGGAGGGGGCTTAGATGAGCAGTTCTTC
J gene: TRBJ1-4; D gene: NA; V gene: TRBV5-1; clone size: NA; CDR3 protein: CASSLADPDGKLFF; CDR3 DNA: TGCGCCAGCAGCTTGGCGGACCCCGACGGAAAACTGTTTTTT
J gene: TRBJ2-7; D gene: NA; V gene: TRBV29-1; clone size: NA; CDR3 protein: CSAQGGAGSYEQYF; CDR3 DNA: TGCAGCGCGCAAGGCGGTGCCGGATCCTACGAGCAGTACTTC
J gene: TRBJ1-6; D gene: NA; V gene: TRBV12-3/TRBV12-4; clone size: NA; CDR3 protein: CASSSGTNSPLHF; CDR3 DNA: TGTGCCAGCAGTTCAGGGACTAATTCACCCCTCCACTTT
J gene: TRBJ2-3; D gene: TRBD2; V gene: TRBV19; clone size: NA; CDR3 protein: CASSTSGWSTDTQYF; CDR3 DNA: TGTGCCAGTTCTACTAGCGGGTGGAGCACAGATACGCAGTATTTT
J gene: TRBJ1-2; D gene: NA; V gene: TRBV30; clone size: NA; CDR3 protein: CAWSQLAKYTF; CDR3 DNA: TGTGCCTGGAGTCAGCTCGCTAAATACACCTTC
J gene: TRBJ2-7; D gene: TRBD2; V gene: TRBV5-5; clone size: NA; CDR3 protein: CASRSFEFPGTTGGYEQYF; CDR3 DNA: TGTGCCAGCAGATCCTTCGAATTTCCCGGGACTACGGGGGGTTACGAGCAGTACTTC
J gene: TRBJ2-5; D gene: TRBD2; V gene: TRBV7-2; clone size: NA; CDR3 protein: CASSGVAGVGKETQYF; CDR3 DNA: TGTGCCAGCAGCGGAGTAGCGGGAGTGGGGAAAGAGACCCAGTACTTC
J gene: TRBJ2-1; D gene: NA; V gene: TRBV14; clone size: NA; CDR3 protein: CASSQDWSPNEQFF; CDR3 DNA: TGTGCCAGCAGCCAAGATTGGTCCCCCAATGAGCAGTTCTTC
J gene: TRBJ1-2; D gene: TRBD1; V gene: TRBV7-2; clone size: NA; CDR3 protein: CASRPDRIYGYTF; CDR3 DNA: TGTGCCAGCAGACCGGACAGGATCTATGGCTACACCTTC
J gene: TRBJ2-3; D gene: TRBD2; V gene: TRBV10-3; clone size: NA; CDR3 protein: CAISEWAGGADTQYF; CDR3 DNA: TGTGCCATCAGTGAATGGGCGGGAGGGGCAGATACGCAGTATTTT
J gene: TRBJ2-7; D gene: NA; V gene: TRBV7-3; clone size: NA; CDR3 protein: CASSLFGTEDYEQYF; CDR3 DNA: TGTGCCAGCAGCCTATTCGGGACGGAAGACTACGAGCAGTACTTC